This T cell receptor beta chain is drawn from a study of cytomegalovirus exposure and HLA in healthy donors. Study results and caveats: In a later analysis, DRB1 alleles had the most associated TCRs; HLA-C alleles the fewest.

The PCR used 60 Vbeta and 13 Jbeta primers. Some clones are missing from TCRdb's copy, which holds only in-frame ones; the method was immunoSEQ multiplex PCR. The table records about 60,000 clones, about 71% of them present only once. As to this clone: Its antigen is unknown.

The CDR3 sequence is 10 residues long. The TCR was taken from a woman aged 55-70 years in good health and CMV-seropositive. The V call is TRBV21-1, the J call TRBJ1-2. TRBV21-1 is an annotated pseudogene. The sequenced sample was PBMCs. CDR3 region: CASKENGYTF. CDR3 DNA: TGTGCCAGCAAGGAGAATGGCTACACCTTC.